This T cell receptor (beta chain) originates from a study of cytomegalovirus exposure and HLA in healthy donors (dated by TCRdb to between 2016 and 2019). For the study in its entirety: According to a later analysis, one platform produced both the roughly 130 validation repertoires and the roughly 650 repertoires of the first cohort. The study aimed to test whether cataloging public T cell receptors could reveal signatures of past pathogen exposure. Along with the approximately 700-subject first cohort, a separate validation cohort of over 90 different subjects was used. To predict cytomegalovirus infection status, the study combined high-throughput TCR immunosequencing, statistical association of individual TCRs with disease status, and machine learning. Study-wide findings and limitations: In the study, some 160 TCR beta chains were listed as associated with cytomegalovirus. In both the original and validation cohorts, the classifier was reported to diagnose cytomegalovirus status with high specificity and sensitivity. A later analysis had no HLA typing for the validation cohort, so co-occurrence there was scored across all 110 or so repertoires. In vitro tests confirmed that three of the cytomegalovirus-associated TCR beta chains recognize cytomegalovirus antigens. The authors suggested that the approach could potentially be extended to other disease states and immunological phenotypes. Subsequent analysis determined that TCRs grouped into clusters in the first cohort also showed a tendency toward co-occurrence across the roughly 120 validation repertoires, and 85% to 95% of cluster scores exceeded 0. While some public TCRs were present in many individuals, most TCR sequences turned up only very rarely across donors.

The protocol used for the library was the immunoSEQ multiplex PCR assay. The published analysis was carried out like this. A statistical classification framework was built for diagnosing cytomegalovirus status from the catalog of TCR beta chain sequences. TCRdb stores this immuneACCESS table with in-frame sequences only. Part of the clones is absent; in the studies checked, under half of the shortfall reflects unresolved V genes, and no reason is known for the rest. V, J and clone size reflect that table, while D and trimming were determined from the DNA. The sample data list approximately 160,000 clones, and nearly 90% of these were observed just once. Roughly 4.2% of the sample comes from the top ten. A word on this clone: Its recognized antigen is unknown. No base quality values were provided; no much bigger clone lies one nucleotide off.

Donors formed part of the validation cohort, which comprised over a hundred subjects and was distinct from the first cohort of 666 subjects. The CDR3 holds 15 amino acids from the cysteine to the phenylalanine. Of all the DNA, just the CDR3 is kept, 45 bases in frame from base 1. The germline V gene (reference sequence) gives CDR1 as LNHDA and CDR2 as SQIVND. Germline trimming amounts to 5 bases on V and 4 bases on J, with 7 as the count of junction bases outside the gene matches. This chain is built from TRBV19 and TRBJ1-2; TRBD1 aligns with 10 central bases. This receptor was taken from a man younger than 35 in good health and CMV-seropositive. The sample taken for sequencing was PBMCs. CDR3 reads: CASSSDRGLAYGYTF. The DNA sequence follows: TGTGCCAGTAGTTCCGACAGGGGGCTTGCCTATGGCTACACCTTC.